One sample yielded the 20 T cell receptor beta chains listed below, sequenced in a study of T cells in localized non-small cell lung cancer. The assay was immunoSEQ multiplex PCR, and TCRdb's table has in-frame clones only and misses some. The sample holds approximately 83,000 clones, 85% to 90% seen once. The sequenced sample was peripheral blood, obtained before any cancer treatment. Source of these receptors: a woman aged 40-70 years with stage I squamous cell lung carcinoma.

CDR3 protein: CASSSMGQSNQPQHF. The CDR3 nucleotides are TGTGCCAGCAGCTCGATGGGACAGAGCAATCAGCCCCAGCATTTT. The rearrangement uses TRBV7-2 and TRBJ1-5, with TRBD1 identical over 7 bases. The V gene's germline CDR1 is SGHTA and CDR2 FQGNSA. CDR3 size: 15 residues. V was pared by 4 bases and J by 1 base, with 4 bases of the junction left unmatched.

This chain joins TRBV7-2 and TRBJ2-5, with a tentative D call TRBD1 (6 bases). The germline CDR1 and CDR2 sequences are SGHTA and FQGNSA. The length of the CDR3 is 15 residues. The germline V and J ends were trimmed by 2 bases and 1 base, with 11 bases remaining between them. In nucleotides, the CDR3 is TGTGCCAGCAGCTTAAACCGACAGGTCCAAGAGACCCAGTACTTC. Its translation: CASSLNRQVQETQYF.

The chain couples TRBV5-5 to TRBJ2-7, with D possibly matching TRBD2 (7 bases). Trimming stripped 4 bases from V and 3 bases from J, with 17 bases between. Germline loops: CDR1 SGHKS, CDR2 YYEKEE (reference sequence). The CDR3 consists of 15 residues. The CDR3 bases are TGTGCCAGCAGCGTCTTGCGGGGGCCTGACTACGAGCAGTACTTC. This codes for CASSVLRGPDYEQYF.

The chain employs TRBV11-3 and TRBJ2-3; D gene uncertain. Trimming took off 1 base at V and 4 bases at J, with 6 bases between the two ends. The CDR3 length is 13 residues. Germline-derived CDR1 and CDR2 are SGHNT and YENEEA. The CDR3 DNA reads TGTGCCAGCAGCTTAGTGGCCGCAGATACGCAGTATTTT. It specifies CASSLVAADTQYF.

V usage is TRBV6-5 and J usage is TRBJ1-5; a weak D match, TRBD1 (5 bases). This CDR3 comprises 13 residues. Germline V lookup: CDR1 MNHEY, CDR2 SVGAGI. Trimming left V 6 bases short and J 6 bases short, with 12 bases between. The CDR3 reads CASSADGGQPQHF. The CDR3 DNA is TGTGCCAGCAGCGCGGATGGGGGTCAGCCCCAGCATTTT.

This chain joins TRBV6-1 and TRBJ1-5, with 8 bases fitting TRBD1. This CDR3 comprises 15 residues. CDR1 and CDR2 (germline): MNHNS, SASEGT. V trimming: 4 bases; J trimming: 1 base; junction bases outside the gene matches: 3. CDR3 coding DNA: TGTGCCAGCAGTGGTCAGGGGGCAAGCAATCAGCCCCAGCATTTT. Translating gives CASSGQGASNQPQHF.

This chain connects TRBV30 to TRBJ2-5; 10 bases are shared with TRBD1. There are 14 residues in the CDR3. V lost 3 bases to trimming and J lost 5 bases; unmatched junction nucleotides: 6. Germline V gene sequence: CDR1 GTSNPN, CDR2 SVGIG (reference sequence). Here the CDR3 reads CAWRRQGAIETQYF. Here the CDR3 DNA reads TGTGCCTGGAGGAGACAGGGGGCTATCGAGACCCAGTACTTC.

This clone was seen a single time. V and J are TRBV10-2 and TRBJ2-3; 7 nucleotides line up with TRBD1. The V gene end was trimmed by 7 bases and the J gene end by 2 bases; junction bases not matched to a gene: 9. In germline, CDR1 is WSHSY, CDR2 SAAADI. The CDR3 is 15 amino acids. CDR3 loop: CASTFTGESTDTQYF. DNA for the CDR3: TGCGCCAGCACATTCACAGGGGAATCCACAGATACGCAGTATTTT.

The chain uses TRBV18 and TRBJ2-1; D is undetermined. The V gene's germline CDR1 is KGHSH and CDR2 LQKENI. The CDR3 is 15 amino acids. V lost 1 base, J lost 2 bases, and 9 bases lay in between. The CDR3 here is CASSPQGVTYNEQFF. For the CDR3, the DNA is TGTGCCAGCTCACCACAGGGTGTTACCTACAATGAGCAGTTCTTC.

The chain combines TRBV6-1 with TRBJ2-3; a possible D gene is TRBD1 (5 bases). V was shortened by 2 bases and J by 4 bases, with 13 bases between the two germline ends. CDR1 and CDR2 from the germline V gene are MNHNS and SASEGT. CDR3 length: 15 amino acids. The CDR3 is CASSEIDSGPDTQYF. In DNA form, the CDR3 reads TGTGCCAGCAGTGAAATCGACAGTGGTCCAGATACGCAGTATTTT.

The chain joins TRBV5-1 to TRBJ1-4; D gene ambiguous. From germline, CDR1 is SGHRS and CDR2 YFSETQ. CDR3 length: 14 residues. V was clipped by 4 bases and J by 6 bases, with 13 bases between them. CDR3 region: CASSLERVDEKLFF. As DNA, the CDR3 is TGCGCCAGCAGCCTCGAAAGGGTAGATGAAAAACTGTTTTTT.

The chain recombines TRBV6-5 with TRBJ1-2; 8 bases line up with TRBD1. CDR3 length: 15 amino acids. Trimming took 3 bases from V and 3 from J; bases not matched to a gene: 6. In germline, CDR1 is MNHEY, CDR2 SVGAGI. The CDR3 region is CASSYSAGGDYGYTF. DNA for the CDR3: TGTGCCAGCAGTTATTCGGCAGGGGGCGACTATGGCTACACCTTC.

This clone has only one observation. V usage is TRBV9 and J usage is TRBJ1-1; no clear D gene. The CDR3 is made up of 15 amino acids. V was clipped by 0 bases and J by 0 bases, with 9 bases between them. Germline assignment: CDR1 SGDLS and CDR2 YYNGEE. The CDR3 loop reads CASSVEMGLNTEAFF. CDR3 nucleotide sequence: TGTGCCAGCAGCGTAGAAATGGGGTTGAACACTGAAGCTTTCTTT.

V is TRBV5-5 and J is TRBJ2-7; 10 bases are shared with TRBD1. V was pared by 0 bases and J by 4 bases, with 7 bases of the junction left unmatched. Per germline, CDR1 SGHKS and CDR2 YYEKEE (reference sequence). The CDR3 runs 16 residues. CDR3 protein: CASSLDRTGGLYEQYF. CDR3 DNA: TGTGCCAGCAGCTTGGACCGGACAGGGGGTCTGTACGAGCAGTACTTC.

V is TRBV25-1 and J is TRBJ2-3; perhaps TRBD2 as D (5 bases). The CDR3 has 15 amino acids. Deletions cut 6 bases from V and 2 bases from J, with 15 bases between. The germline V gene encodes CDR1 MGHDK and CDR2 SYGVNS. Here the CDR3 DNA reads TGTGCCAGCAGCGACCTACTGGGAGACACAGATACGCAGTATTTT. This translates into CASSDLLGDTDTQYF. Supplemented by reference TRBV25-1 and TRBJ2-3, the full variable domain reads EADIYQTPRYLVIGTGKKITLECSQTMGHDKMYWYQQDPGMELHLIHYSYGVNSTEKGDLSSESTVSRIRTEHFPLTLESARPSHTSQYLCASSDLLGDTDTQYFGPGTRLTVL.

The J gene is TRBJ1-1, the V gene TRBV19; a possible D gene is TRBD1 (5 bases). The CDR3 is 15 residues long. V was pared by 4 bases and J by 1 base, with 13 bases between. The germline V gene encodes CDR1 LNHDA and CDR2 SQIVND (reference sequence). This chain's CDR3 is CASSRRDRGNTEAFF. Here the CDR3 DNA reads TGTGCCAGTAGTAGACGGGACCGCGGGAACACTGAAGCTTTCTTT. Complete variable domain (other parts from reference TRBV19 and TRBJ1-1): DGGITQSPKYLFRKEGQNVTLSCEQNLNHDAMYWYRQDPGQGLRLIYYSQIVNDFQKGDIAEGYSVSREKKESFPLTVTSAQKNPTAFYLCASSRRDRGNTEAFFGQGTRLTVV.

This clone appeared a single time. This chain's CDR3 is CASSYGRGGAYNEQFF. CDR3 DNA sequence: TGTGCCAGCAGTTACGGTCGCGGGGGGGCCTACAATGAGCAGTTCTTC. This chain connects TRBV6-5 to TRBJ2-1, with TRBD2 matching 9 bases. V was clipped by 2 bases and J by 2 bases; unmatched bases: 4. This CDR3 has 16 residues. Germline V gene data show CDR1 as MNHEY and CDR2 as SVGAGI.

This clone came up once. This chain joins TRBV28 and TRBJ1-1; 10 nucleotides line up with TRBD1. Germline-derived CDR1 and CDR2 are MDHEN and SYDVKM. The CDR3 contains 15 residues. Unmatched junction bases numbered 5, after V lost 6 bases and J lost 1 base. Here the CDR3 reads CASSRRQGANTEAFF. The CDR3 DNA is TGTGCCAGCAGCCGCAGACAGGGGGCGAACACTGAAGCTTTCTTT.

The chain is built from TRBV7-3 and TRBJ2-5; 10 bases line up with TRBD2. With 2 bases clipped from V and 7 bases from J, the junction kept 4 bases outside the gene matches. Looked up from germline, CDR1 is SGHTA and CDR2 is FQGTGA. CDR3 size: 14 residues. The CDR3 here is CASSLGTSVGTQYF. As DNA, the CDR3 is TGTGCCAGCAGCTTAGGGACTAGCGTGGGGACCCAGTACTTC.

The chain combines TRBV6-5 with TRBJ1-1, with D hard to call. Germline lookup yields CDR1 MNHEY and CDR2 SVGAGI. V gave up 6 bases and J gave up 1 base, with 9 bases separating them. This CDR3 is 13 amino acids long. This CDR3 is CASSPRGNTEAFF. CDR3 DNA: TGTGCCAGCAGCCCCCGCGGGAACACTGAAGCTTTCTTT.